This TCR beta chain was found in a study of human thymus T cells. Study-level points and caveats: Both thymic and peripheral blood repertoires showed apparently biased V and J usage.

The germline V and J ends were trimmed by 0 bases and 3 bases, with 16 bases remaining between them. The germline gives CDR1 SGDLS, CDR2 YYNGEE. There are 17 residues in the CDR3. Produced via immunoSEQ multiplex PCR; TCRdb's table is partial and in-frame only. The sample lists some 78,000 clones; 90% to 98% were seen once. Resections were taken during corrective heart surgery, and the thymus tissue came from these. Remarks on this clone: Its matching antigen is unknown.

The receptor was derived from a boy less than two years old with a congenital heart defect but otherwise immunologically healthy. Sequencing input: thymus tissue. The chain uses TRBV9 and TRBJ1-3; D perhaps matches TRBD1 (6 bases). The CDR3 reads CASSVVGGGGIGNTIYF. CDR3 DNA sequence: TGTGCCAGCAGCGTAGTCGGTGGGGGCGGAATTGGAAACACCATATATTTT.